The source of this TCR beta chain is a study of blood T cell repertoires in COVID-19. Study context: The United States, Italy and Spain provided the acute and convalescent COVID-19 samples.

Clinical history as reported by participants underpinned cohort assignment. Recovered participants had two consecutive negative NP/OP PCR tests, healthcare professional clearance, or symptom resolution. Assay: immunoSEQ multiplex PCR; the TCRdb copy retains only in-frame clones and omits some. The sample includes approximately 230,000 clones, approximately 90% of them seen just once. Germline CDR1 is LGHDT and CDR2 is YNNKEL (reference sequence). V was cut by 0 bases and J by 9 bases, with 9 bases left in between. This CDR3 is 14 amino acids long. The sequenced sample was PBMCs or T cells enriched from blood (not recorded which). The TCR was taken from a man aged 35 to 55 who had recovered from COVID-19. The chain links TRBV3-1 (or the pseudogene TRBV3-2) to TRBJ1-6; maybe TRBD1 (6 bases). The CDR3: CASSQEGTLSPLHF. The CDR3 DNA is TGTGCCAGCAGCCAAGAAGGGACACTTTCACCCCTCCACTTT.